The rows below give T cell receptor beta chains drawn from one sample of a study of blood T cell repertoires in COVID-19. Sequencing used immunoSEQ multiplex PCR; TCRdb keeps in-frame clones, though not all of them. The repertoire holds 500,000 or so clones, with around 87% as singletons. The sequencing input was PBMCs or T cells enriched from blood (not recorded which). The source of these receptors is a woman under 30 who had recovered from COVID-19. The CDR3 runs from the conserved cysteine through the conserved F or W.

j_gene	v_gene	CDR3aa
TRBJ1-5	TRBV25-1	CASSADSSNQPQHF
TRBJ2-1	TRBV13	CASSLITGGDSEQFF
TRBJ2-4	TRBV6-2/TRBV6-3	CASSYSIDSGNIQYF
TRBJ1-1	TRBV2	CASNRGPGAGTEAFF
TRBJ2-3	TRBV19	CASSIDWGTTDTQYF
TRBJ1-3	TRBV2	CASSDSARGLRNTIYF
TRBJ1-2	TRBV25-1	CASSVGGASGYTF
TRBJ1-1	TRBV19	CASTKPQGRETEAFF
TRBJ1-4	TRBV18	CASSRQPILNEKLFF
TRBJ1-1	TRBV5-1	CASSGTTGGLLEAFF
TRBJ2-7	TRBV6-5	CASSYGEHEQYF
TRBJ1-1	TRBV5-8	CASSLAESRINTEAFF
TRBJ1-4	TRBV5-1	CASSLAGQGISANEKLFF
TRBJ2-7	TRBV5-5	CASNRGGTGSYEQYF
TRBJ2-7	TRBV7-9	CASSLMGRVSYEQYF
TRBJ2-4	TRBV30	CAWSVGDLAKNIQYF
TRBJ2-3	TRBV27	CASGPFQYF
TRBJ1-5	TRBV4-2	CASSQESLDRAYSNQPQHF
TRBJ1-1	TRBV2	CAAGGRKTEAFF
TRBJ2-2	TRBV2	CASHTDRLAGELFF
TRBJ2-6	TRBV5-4	CASSAGSDRAGANVLTF
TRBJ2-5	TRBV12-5	CASGPGTGGGETQYF
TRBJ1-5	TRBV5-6	CASSKRDPGDQPQHF
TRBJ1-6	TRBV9	CASSPGSLGSPLHF
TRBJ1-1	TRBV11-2	CASSLANTEAFF
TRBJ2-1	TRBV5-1	CASSRYTGSNEQFF
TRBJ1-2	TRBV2	CASSEEGPGYTF
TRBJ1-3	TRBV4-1	CASSPSETSSGNTIYF
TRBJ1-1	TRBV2	CASSGSEGAKAFF